This T cell receptor beta chain is drawn from a study of T cells in Graves' hyperthyroidism and ophthalmopathy. The investigators amplified TCR beta CDR3 regions from RNA transcripts. The TCR CDR3 first-round RT-PCR relied on the HTBI primer set. TCRdb fed the multiplex PCR reads into MiXCR, producing one record per CDR3 protein. The profile shows 600,000 or so distinct CDR3 sequences, more than 14% of them singletons. This CDR3 is 12 amino acids long. CDR1 and CDR2 (germline): SEHNR, FQNEAQ (reference sequence). V was cut by 0 bases and J by 10 bases, with 9 bases left in between. Sequencing was carried out using blood. The clonotype comes from a woman between 45 and 60 years old with Graves' ophthalmopathy. The chain couples TRBV7-9 to TRBJ1-2, with unresolved D. The CDR3 here is CASSLAGVIYTF. DNA for the CDR3: TGTGCCAGCAGCTTAGCAGGTGTAATCTACACCTTC.